The source of this T cell receptor (beta chain) is a study of shared clonotypes between healthy human individuals. Clones were sequenced by immunoSEQ multiplex PCR, and TCRdb holds only the in-frame ones, with some missing. The data hold 1,500,000 or so clones, with just under 99% observed a single time. CDR3 length: 15 residues. Deletions cut 3 bases from V and 2 bases from J, with 11 bases between. Germline loops: CDR1 LNHNV, CDR2 YYDKDF (reference sequence). Material for sequencing was naive CD4+ T cells sorted from blood. The subset denotes: CD45RA+ positively selected. The source is a man aged 25 to 40 in good health. The chain links TRBV15 to TRBJ1-5; D is ambiguous. The CDR3 region has the DNA TGTGCCACCAGCAGCTTTGTACAAGGCAATCAGCCCCAGCATTTT. Translation: CATSSFVQGNQPQHF.